This T cell receptor (beta chain) was profiled in a study of blood T cell repertoires in COVID-19. Per the study methods: Amplifying reference gene primers gave estimates of nucleated cell counts. The protocol was immunoSEQ multiplex PCR, while the TCRdb copy is restricted to in-frame clones and leaves out a portion. The D gene and trimming were derived from the DNA, and the V and J assignments and clone size from that table. Found here are more than 85,000 clones, over 75% of them singletons; the top ten hold just under 3%. CDR1 and CDR2 (germline): MNHNS, SASEGT. V lost 2 bases and J lost 11; bases outside the gene matches: 10. The CDR3 is 15 amino acids.

The receptor was derived from a woman older than 75 with acute or convalescent COVID-19. The sample taken for sequencing was peripheral blood. The genes are TRBV6-1 and TRBJ1-3; 9 nucleotides align to TRBD1. CDR3 amino acids: CASSEWGQGSLPIYF. CDR3 nucleotides: TGTGCCAGCAGTGAATGGGGACAGGGATCGCTTCCCATATATTTT.